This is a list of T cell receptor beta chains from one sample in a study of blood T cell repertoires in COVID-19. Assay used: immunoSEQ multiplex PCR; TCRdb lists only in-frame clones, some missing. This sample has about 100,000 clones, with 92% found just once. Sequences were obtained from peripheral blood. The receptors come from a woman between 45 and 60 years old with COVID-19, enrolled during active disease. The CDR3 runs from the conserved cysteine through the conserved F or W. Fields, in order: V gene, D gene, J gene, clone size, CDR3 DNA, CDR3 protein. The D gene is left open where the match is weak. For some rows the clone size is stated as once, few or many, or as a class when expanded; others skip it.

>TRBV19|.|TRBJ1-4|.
TGTGCCAGTAGTACCCGACAGTTGGGAACTGAAAAACTGTTTTTT
CASSTRQLGTEKLFF
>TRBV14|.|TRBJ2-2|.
TGTGCCAGCAGCCAACTCCGGGTCACGCATAGGAGGGAGCTGTTTTTT
CASSQLRVTHRRELFF
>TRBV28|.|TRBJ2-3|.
TGTGCCAGCAGTTCAAATACGCAGTATTTT
CASSSNTQYF
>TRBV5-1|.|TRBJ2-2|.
TGCGCCAGCAGCCCGGCCCCACTAGGAACCGGGGAGCTGTTTTTT
CASSPAPLGTGELFF
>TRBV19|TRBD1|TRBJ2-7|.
TGTGCCAGTAAGGAGGCGGACAGGGCCTACGAGCAGTACTTC
CASKEADRAYEQYF
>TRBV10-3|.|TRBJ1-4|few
TGTGCCATCAGTGAGTCCTCAGGGGCGGTACAAAAACTGTTTTTT
CAISESSGAVQKLFF
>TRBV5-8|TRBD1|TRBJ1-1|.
TGTGCCAGCAGCCAGGGACAGGGAGTACGAAACACTGAAGCTTTCTTT
CASSQGQGVRNTEAFF
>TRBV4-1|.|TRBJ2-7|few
TGCGCCAGCAGCCCCCCGACAGGCCCTCCCTACGAGCAGTACTTC
CASSPPTGPPYEQYF
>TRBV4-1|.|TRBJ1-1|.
TGCGCCAGCAGCCAAGGGGGCAGATCGAACACTGAAGCTTTCTTT
CASSQGGRSNTEAFF
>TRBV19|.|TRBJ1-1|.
TGTGCCAGTAGTACCGCCTCGGGGGGGAACACTGAAGCTTTCTTT
CASSTASGGNTEAFF
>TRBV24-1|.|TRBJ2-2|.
TGTGCCACCAGTGACCCCGGCAGGGTAGGGACCGGGGAGCTGTTTTTT
CATSDPGRVGTGELFF
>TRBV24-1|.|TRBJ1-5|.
TGTGCCACCAGTGCAAGAGTGGGAGGCAATCAGCCCCAGCATTTT
CATSARVGGNQPQHF
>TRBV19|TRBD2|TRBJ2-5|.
TGTGCCAGTAGTAGCCGATCACTAGCGGGGGGGCAAGAGACCCAGTACTTC
CASSSRSLAGGQETQYF
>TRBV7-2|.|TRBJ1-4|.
TGTGCCAGCAGCTTAGTCGACAGAGTCAATGAAAAACTGTTTTTT
CASSLVDRVNEKLFF
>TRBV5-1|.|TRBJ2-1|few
TGCGCCAGCAGCTTGGCAGGGGTTGAGCAGTTCTTC
CASSLAGVEQFF
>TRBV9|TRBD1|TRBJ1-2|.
TGTGCCAGCAGCGTAGACGGGACAGGGGGCGCATTGGGTGGCTACACCTTC
CASSVDGTGGALGGYTF
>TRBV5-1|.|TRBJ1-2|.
TGCGCCAGCAGCCCGGGGAGAGGAAGCTACACCTTC
CASSPGRGSYTF
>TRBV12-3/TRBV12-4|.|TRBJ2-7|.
TGTGCCAGCAGTCGTACCTACGAGCAGTACTTC
CASSRTYEQYF
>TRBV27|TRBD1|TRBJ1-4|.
TGTGCCAGCAGTCCGGGGGACAGGGGTTGGGTAACTAATGAAAAACTGTTTTTT
CASSPGDRGWVTNEKLFF
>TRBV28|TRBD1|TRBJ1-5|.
TGTGCCAGCAGTGCCGCCCTGACAGGGCGCAATCAGCCCCAGCATTTT
CASSAALTGRNQPQHF
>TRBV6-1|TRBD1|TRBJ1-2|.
TGTGCCAGCAGTGAAGCAATCGGACAGGCTATCTATGGCTACACCTTC
CASSEAIGQAIYGYTF
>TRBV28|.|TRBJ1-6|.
TGTGCCAGCACCCTGAAGGGGGTGAAGCCCCTCCACTTT
CASTLKGVKPLHF
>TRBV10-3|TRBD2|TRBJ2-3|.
TGTGCCATCAGTGAGGGAAGGTCCAGCGGGGGGAGCACAGATACGCAGTATTTT
CAISEGRSSGGSTDTQYF
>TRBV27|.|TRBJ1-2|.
TGTGCCAGCAGCTCCCAGGGGCTACGCTACACCTTC
CASSSQGLRYTF
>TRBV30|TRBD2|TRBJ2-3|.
TGTGCCTGGAGTGTACTCGCGGGGGGGCCAGATACGCAGTATTTT
CAWSVLAGGPDTQYF
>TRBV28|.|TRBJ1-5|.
TGTGCCAGCGTTCAGGGGCTCCGTTATAGCAATCAGCCCCAGCATTTT
CASVQGLRYSNQPQHF
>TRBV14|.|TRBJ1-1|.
TGTGCCAGCAGCCCTACGTCGGGGGATCGGACTGAAGCTTTCTTT
CASSPTSGDRTEAFF
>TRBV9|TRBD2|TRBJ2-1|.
TGTGCCAGCAGCGTACTAGCGGGGGCCTACAATGAGCAGTTCTTC
CASSVLAGAYNEQFF
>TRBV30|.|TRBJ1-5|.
TGTGCCTGGAGTAAGGTGACAGTCAATCAGCCCCAGCATTTT
CAWSKVTVNQPQHF